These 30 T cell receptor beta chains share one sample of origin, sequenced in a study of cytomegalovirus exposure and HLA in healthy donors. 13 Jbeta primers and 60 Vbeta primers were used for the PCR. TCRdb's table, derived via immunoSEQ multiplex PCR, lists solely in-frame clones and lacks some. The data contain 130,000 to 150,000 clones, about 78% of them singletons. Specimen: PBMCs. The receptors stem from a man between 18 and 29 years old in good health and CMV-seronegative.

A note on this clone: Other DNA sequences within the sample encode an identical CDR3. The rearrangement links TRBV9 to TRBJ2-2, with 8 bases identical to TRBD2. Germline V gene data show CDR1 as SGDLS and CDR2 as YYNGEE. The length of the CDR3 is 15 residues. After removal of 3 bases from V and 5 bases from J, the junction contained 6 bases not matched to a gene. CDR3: CASSGASGRTGELFF. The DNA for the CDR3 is TGTGCCAGCAGCGGCGCTAGCGGGCGGACCGGGGAGCTGTTTTTT.

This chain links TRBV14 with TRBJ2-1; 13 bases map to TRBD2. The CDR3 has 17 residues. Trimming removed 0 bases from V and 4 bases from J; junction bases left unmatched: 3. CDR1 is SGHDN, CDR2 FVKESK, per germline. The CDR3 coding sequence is TGTGCCAGCAGCCAAGATACTAGCGGGAGGGTATACAATGAGCAGTTCTTC. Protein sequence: CASSQDTSGRVYNEQFF.

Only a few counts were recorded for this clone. The CDR3 DNA sequence: TGTGCCAGCAGCTTAGGGCCCACTAGCGGGAGCACAGATACGCAGTATTTT. Its protein is CASSLGPTSGSTDTQYF. The chain joins TRBV7-2 to TRBJ2-3, with TRBD2 identical over 9 bases. The trim removed 1 base at V and 0 bases at J, leaving 5 bases unmatched. CDR1 and CDR2 from the germline V gene are SGHTA and FQGNSA. The CDR3 has 17 amino acids.

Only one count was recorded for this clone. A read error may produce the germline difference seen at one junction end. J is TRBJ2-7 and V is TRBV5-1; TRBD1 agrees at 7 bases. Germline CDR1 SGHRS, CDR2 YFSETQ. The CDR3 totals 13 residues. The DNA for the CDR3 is TGCGCCAGCAGCTTGGAGGGACAGCGAGTCATGAACTTC. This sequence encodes CASSLEGQRVMNF. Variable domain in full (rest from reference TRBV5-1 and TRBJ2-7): KAGVTQTPRYLIKTRGQQVTLSCSPISGHRSVSWYQQTPGQGLQFLFEYFSETQRNKGNFPGRFSGRQFSNSRSEMNVSTLELGDSALYLCASSLEGQRVMNFGPGTRLTVT.

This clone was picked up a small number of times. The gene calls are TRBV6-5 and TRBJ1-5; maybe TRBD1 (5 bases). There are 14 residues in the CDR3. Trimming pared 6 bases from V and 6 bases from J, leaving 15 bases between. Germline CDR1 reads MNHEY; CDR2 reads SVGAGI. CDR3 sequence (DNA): TGTGCCAGCAGACCTGACAGTTTGGGTCAGCCCCAGCATTTT. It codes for CASRPDSLGQPQHF.

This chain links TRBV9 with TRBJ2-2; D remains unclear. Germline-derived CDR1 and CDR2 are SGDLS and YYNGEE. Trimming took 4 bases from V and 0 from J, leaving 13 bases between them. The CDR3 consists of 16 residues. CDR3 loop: CASSPSPTTNTGELFF. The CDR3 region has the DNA TGTGCCAGCAGCCCATCTCCGACAACGAACACCGGGGAGCTGTTTTTT.

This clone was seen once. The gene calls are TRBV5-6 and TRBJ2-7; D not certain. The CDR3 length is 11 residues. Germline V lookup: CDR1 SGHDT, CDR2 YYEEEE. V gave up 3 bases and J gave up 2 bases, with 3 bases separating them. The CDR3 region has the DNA TGTGCCAGCAGCTCTGCCTACGAGCAGTACTTC. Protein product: CASSSAYEQYF.

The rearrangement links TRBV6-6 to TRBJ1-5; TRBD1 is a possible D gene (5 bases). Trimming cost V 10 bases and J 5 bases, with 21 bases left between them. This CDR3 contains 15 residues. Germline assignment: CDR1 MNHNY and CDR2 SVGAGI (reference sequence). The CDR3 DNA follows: TGTGCCACCTTGCTGGGGGGGGGTGGGGATCAGCCCCAGCATTTT. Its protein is CATLLGGGGDQPQHF.

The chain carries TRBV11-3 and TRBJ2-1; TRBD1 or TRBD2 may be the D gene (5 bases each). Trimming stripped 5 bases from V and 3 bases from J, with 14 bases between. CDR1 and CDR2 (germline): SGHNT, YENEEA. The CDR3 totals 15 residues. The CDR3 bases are TGTGCCAGCAGCCTAGGGGCTAGCTACTACAATGAGCAGTTCTTC. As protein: CASSLGASYYNEQFF.

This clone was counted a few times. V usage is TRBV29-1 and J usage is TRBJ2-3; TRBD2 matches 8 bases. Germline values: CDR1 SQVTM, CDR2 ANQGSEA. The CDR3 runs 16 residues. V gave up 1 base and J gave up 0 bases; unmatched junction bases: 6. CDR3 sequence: CSVEGVAGWSTDTQYF. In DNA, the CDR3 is TGCAGCGTTGAAGGAGTAGCGGGATGGAGCACAGATACGCAGTATTTT.

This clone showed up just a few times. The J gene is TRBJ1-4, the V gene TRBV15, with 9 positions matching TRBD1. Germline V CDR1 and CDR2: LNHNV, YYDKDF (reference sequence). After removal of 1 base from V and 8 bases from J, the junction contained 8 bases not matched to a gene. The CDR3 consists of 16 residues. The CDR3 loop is CATSRGFGTGYEKLFF. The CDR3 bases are TGTGCCACCAGCAGAGGTTTCGGGACAGGGTACGAAAAACTGTTTTTT.

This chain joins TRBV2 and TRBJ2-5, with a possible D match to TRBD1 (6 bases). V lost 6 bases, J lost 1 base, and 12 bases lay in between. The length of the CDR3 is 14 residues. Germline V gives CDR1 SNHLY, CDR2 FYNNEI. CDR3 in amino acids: CASSVQGPQETQYF. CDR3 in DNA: TGTGCCAGCAGCGTACAGGGCCCCCAAGAGACCCAGTACTTC.

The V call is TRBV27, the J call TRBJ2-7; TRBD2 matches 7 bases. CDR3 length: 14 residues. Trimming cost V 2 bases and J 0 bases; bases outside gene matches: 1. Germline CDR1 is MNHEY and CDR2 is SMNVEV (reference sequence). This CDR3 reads CASSLTGGSYEQYF. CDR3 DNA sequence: TGTGCCAGCAGTTTAACGGGAGGCTCCTACGAGCAGTACTTC.

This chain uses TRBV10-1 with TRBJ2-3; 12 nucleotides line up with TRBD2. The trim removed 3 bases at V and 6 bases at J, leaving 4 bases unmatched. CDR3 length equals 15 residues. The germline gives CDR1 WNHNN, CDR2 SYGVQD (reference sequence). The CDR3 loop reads CASSDGLAGGDTQYF. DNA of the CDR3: TGCGCCAGCAGTGACGGGCTAGCGGGGGGGGATACGCAGTATTTT.

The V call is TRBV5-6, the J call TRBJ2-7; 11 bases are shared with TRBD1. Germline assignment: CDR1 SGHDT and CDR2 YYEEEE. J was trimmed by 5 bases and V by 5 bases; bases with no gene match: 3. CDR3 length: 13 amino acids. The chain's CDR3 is CASSPGQGDEQYF. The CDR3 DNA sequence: TGTGCCAGCAGTCCGGGACAGGGGGACGAGCAGTACTTC.

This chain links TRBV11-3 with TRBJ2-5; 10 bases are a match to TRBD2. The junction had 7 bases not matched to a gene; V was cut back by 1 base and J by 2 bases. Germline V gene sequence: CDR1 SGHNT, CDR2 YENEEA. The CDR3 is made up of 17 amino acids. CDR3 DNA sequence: TGTGCCAGCAGCTTAGGACTAAGCGGGGGGGGACAAGAGACCCAGTACTTC. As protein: CASSLGLSGGGQETQYF.

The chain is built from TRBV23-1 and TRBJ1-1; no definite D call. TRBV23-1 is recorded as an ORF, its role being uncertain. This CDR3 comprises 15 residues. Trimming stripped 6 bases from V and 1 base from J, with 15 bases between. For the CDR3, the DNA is TGCGCCAGCAGCCCCAAGGAGAGAGGGAACACTGAAGCTTTCTTT. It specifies CASSPKERGNTEAFF.

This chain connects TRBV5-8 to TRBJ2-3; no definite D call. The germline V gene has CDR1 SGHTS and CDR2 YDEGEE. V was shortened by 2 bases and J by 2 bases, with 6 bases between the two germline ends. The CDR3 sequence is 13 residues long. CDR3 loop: CASSFFSTDTQYF. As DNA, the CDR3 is TGTGCCAGCAGCTTCTTTTCCACAGATACGCAGTATTTT.

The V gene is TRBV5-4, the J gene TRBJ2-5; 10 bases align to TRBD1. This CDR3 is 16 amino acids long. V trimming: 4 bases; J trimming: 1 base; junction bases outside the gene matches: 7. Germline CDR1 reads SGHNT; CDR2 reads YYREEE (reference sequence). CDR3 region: CASSRPGQGVQETQYF. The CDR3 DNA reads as TGTGCCAGCAGCCGTCCCGGACAGGGGGTCCAAGAGACCCAGTACTTC.

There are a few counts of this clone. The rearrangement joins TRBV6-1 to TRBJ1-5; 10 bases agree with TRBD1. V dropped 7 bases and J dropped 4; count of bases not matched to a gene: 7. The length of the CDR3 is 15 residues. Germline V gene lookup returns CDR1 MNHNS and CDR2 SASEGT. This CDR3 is CASIGDRGTNQPQHF. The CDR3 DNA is TGTGCCAGCATTGGGGACAGGGGTACGAATCAGCCCCAGCATTTT.

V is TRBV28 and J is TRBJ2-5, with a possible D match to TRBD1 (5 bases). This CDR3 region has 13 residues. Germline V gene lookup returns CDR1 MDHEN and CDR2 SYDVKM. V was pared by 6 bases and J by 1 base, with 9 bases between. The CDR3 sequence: CASSEDTQETQYF. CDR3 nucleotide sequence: TGTGCCAGCAGCGAGGACACCCAAGAGACCCAGTACTTC.

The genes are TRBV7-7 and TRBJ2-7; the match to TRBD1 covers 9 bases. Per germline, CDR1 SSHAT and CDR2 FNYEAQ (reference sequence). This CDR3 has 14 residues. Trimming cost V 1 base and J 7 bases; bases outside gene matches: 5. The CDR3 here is CASSLGGTGQEQYF. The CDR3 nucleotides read TGTGCCAGCAGCTTAGGGGGGACAGGGCAAGAGCAGTACTTC.

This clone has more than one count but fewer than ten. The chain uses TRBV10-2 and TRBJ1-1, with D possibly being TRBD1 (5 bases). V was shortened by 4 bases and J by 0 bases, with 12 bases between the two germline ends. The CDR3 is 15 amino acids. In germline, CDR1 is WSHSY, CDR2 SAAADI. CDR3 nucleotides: TGCGCCAGCAGTGGGGGGGACCCGATGAACACTGAAGCTTTCTTT. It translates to CASSGGDPMNTEAFF.

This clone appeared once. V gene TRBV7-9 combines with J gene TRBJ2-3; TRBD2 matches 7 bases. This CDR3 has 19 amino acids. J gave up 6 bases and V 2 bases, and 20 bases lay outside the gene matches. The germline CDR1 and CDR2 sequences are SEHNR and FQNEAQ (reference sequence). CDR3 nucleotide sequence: TGTGCCAGCAGCTTAACGAACCTGGCTAGCGGAACTCTAAAGGATACGCAGTATTTT. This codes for CASSLTNLASGTLKDTQYF.

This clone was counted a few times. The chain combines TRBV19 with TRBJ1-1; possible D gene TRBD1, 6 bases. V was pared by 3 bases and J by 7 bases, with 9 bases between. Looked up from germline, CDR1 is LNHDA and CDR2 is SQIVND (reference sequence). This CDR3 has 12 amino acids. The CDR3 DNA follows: TGTGCCAGTAGTATGGACAGCGGTGAAGCTTTCTTT. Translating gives CASSMDSGEAFF.

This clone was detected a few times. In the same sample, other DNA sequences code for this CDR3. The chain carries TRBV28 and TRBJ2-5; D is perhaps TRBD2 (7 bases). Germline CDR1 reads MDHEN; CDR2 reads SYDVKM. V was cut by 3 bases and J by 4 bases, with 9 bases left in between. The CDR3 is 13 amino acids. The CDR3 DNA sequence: TGTGCCAGCAGTTTCGGGGGGCTAGAGACCCAGTACTTC. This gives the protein CASSFGGLETQYF.

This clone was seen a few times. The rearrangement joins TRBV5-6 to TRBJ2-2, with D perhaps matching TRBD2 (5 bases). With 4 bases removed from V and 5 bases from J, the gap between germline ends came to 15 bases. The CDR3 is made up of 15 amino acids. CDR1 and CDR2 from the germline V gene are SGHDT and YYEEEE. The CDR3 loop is CASSAGRYGTGELFF. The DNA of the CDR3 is TGTGCCAGCAGCGCGGGTAGATACGGAACCGGGGAGCTGTTTTTT.

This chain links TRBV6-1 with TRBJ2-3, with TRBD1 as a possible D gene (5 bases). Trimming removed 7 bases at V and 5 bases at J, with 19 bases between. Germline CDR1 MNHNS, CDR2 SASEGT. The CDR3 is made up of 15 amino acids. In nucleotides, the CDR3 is TGTGCCAGCACCCTCACCCCAGGGCTGAGAGATACGCAGTATTTT. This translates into CASTLTPGLRDTQYF.

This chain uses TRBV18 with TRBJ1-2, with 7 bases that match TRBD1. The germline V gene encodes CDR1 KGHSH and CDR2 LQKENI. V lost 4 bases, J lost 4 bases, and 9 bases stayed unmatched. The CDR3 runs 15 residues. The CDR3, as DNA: TGTGCCAGCTCACTAGGACAGGCTACCTTCTATGGCTACACCTTC. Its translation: CASSLGQATFYGYTF.

DNA of the CDR3: TGTGCCAGCAGCCGTAGCGGGGGGGTATCTGGGGAGCTGTTTTTT. Its translation is CASSRSGGVSGELFF. The chain employs TRBV7-8 and TRBJ2-2; 11 bases map to TRBD2. The CDR3 is made up of 15 amino acids. V shed 5 bases and J 8 bases; nucleotides not matched to a gene: 7. In germline, CDR1 is SGHVS, CDR2 FQNEAQ.